This T cell receptor (beta chain) was recorded in a study of OX40 agonist ivuxolimab in advanced cancers. Across the whole study: Aged roughly 23 to 79 with a mean of approximately 57 years, they were 82.7% male.

TCRdb's table, derived via immunoSEQ multiplex PCR, lists solely in-frame clones and lacks some. This table has about 25,000 clones, about 86% appearing once. Note on this clone: Its antigen is unidentified.

Trimming removed 6 bases at V and 4 bases at J, with 19 bases between. This CDR3 is 16 amino acids long. Germline V lookup: CDR1 LNHDA, CDR2 SQIVND (reference sequence). Study-wide results and limits: Both blood CD4+ and CD8+ T cells showed clonal growth by week 6 at 0.1 to 3.0 mg/kg.

This specimen was CD4+ or CD8+ T cells sorted from blood, taken in a trial of the OX40 agonist ivuxolimab. This receptor was taken from an adult with an advanced solid tumor such as melanoma, head and neck, liver or kidney cancer. This chain links TRBV19 with TRBJ2-4; either TRBD1 or TRBD2 may fit D (5 bases each). The CDR3 loop reads CASSPLGTFGKNIQYF. CDR3 nucleotide sequence: TGTGCCAGTAGCCCTCTAGGGACCTTCGGGAAAAACATTCAGTACTTC.